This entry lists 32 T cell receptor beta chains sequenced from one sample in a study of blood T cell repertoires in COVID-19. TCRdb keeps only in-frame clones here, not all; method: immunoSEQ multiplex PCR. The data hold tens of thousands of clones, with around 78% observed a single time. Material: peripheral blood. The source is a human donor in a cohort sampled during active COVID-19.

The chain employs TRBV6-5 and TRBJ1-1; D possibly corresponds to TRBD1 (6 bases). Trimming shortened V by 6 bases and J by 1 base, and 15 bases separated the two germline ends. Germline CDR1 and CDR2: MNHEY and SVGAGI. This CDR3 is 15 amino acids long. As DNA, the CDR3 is TGTGCCAGCAGAGTGTTCACAGGGACGAACACTGAAGCTTTCTTT. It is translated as CASRVFTGTNTEAFF.

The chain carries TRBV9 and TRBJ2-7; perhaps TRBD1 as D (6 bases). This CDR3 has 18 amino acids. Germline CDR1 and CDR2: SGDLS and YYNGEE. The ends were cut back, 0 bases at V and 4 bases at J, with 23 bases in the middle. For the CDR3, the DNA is TGTGCCAGCAGCGTAGGCCTGACAGGCCCCTCTGTGAGATACGAGCAGTACTTC. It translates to CASSVGLTGPSVRYEQYF. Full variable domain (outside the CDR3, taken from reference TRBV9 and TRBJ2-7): DSGVTQTPKHLITATGQRVTLRCSPRSGDLSVYWYQQSLDQGLQFLIQYYNGEERAKGNILERFSAQQFPDLHSELNLSSLELGDSALYFCASSVGLTGPSVRYEQYFGPGTRLTVT.

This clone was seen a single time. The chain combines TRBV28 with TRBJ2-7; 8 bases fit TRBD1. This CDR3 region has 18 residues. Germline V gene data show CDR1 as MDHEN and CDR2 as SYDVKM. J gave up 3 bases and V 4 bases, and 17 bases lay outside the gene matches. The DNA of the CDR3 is TGTGCCAGCAGTTCCTATAGAGAAACCGGGACAGGTTACTACGAGCAGTACTTC. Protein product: CASSSYRETGTGYYEQYF.

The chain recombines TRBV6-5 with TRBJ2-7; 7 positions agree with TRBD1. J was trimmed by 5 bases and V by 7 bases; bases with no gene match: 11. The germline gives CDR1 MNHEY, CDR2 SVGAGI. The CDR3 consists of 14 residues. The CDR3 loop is CASTSGTATHEQYF. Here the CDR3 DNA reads TGTGCCAGCACCTCAGGGACAGCGACCCACGAGCAGTACTTC.

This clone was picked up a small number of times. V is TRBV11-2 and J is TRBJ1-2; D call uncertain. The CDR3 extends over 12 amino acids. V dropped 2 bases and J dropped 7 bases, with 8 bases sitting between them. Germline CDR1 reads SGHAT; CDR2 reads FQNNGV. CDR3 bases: TGTGCCAGCAGCTTAAGACACGGTGGCTACACCTTC. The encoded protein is CASSLRHGGYTF.

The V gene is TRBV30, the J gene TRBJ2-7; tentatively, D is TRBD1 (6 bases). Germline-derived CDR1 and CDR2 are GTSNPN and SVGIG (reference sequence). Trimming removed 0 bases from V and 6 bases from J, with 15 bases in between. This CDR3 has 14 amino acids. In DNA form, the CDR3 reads TGTGCCTGGAGTGTACATCTGACAGGATCCGAGCAGTACTTC. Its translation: CAWSVHLTGSEQYF.

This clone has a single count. The CDR3 is CASSSRGLAQTETQYF. The CDR3 DNA reads TGTGCCAGCAGCTCTAGAGGACTAGCCCAGACGGAGACCCAGTACTTC. V gene TRBV9 combines with J gene TRBJ2-5; 8 bases agree with TRBD2. J was trimmed by 5 bases and V by 4 bases; bases with no gene match: 13. The CDR3 covers 16 residues. In germline, CDR1 is SGDLS, CDR2 YYNGEE.

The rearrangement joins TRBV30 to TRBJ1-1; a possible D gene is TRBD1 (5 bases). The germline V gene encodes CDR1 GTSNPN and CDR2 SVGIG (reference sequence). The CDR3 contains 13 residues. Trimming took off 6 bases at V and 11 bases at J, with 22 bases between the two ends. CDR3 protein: CACLYAWGFGAFF. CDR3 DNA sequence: TGTGCCTGCCTTTACGCCTGGGGCTTTGGGGCTTTCTTT.

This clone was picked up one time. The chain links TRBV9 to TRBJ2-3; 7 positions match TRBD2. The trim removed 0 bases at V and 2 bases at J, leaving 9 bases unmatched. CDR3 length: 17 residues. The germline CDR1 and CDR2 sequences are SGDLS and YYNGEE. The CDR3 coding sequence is TGTGCCAGCAGCGTAGACTCCGGACTAGACTTCACAGATACGCAGTATTTT. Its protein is CASSVDSGLDFTDTQYF. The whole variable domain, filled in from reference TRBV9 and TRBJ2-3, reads DSGVTQTPKHLITATGQRVTLRCSPRSGDLSVYWYQQSLDQGLQFLIQYYNGEERAKGNILERFSAQQFPDLHSELNLSSLELGDSALYFCASSVDSGLDFTDTQYFGPGTRLTVL.

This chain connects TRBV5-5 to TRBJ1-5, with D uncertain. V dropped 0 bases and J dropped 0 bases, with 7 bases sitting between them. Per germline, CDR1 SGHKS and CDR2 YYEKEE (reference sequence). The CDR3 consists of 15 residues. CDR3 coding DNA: TGTGCCAGCAGCTTGGGGCCATCTAGCAATCAGCCCCAGCATTTT. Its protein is CASSLGPSSNQPQHF.

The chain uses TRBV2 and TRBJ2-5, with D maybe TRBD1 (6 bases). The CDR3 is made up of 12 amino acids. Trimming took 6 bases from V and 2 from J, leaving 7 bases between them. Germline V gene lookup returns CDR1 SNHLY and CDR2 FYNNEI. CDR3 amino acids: CASRDRQETQYF. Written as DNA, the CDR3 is TGTGCCAGCAGGGACAGACAAGAGACCCAGTACTTC.

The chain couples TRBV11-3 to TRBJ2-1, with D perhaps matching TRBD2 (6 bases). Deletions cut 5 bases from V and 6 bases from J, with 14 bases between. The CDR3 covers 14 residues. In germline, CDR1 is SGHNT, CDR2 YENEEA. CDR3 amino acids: CASSGGWGSNEQFF. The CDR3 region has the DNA TGTGCCAGCAGCGGGGGGTGGGGAAGCAATGAGCAGTTCTTC.

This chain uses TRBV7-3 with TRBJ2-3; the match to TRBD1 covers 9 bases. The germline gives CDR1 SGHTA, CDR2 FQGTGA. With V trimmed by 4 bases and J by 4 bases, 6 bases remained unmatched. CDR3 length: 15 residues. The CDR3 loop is CASSSTGGEADTQYF. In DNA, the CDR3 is TGTGCCAGCAGCTCAACAGGGGGCGAGGCAGATACGCAGTATTTT.

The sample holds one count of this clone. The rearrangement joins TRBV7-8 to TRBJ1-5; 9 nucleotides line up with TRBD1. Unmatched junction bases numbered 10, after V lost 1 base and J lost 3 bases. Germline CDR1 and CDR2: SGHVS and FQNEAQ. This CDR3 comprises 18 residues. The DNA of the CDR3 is TGTGCCAGCAGCTTAGGAAGGGGACAGGGCAAAGACAATCAGCCCCAGCATTTT. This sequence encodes CASSLGRGQGKDNQPQHF.

CDR3 nucleotides: TGCGCCAGCAGCCGGGATGTGGACATGGTAGGATCTAGCTCCTATAATTCACCCCTCCACTTT. Encoded protein: CASSRDVDMVGSSSYNSPLHF. This rearrangement joins TRBV4-3 to TRBJ1-6; tentative D call: TRBD1 (5 bases). Germline CDR1 and CDR2: LGHNA and YSLEER. This CDR3 region has 21 residues. Deletions cut 4 bases from V and 0 bases from J, with 25 bases between.

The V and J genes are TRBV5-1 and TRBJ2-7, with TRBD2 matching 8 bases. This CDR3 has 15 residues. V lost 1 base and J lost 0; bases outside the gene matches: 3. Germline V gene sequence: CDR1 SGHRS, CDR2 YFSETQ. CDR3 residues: CASSLTSGNSYEQYF. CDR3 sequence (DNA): TGCGCCAGCAGCTTGACTAGCGGCAACTCCTACGAGCAGTACTTC.

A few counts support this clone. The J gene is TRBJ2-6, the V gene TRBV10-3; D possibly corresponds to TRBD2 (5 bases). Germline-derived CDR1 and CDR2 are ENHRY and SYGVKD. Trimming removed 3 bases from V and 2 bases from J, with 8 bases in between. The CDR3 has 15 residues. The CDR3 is CAISDRGTGANVLTF. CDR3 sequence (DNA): TGTGCCATCAGTGATCGGGGAACTGGGGCCAACGTCCTGACTTTC.

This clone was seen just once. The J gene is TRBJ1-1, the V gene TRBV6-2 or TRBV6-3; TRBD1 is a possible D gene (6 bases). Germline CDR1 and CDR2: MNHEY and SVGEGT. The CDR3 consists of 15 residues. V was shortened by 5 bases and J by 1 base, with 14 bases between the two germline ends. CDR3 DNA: TGTGCCAGCAGTCATCCGAGGGGGGGGAACACTGAAGCTTTCTTT. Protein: CASSHPRGGNTEAFF.

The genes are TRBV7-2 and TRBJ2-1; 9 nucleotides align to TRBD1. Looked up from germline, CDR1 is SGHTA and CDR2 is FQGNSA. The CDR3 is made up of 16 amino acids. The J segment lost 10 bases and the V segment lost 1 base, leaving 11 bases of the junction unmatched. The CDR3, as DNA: TGTGCCAGCAGCTTAGGGGTTGGGACAGGGTCGATCGAGCAGTTCTTC. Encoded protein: CASSLGVGTGSIEQFF.

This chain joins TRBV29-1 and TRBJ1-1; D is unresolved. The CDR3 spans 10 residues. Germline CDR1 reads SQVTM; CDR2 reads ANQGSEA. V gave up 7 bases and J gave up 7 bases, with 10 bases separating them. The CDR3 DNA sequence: TGCAGCGGAAAGACAAATGAAGCTTTCTTT. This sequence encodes CSGKTNEAFF.

The CDR3 reads CATTTGVTGELFF. CDR3 DNA: TGTGCCACAACCACAGGGGTCACCGGGGAGCTGTTTTTT. This rearrangement joins TRBV11-2 to TRBJ2-2, with 7 bases identical to TRBD1. This CDR3 comprises 13 residues. With 10 bases clipped from V and 4 bases from J, the junction kept 6 bases outside the gene matches. In germline, CDR1 is SGHAT, CDR2 FQNNGV.

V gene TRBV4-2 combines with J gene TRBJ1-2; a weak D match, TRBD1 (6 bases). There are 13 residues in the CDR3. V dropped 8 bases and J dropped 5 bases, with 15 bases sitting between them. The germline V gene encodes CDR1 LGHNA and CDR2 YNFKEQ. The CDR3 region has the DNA TGTGCCAGCGGCGGAGCAGGGGCTTATGGCTACACCTTC. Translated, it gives CASGGAGAYGYTF.

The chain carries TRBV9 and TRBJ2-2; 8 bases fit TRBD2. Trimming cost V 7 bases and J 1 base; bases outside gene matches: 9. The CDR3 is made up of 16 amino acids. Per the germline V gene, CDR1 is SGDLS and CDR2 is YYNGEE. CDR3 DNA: TGTGCCAGCTCCGCCGGGGGGGCGGAGAACACCGGGGAGCTGTTTTTT. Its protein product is CASSAGGAENTGELFF.

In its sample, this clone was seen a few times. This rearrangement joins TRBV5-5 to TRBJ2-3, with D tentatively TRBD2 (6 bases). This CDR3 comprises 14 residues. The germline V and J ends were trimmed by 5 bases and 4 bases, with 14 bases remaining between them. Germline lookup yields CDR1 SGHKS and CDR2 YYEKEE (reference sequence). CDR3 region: CASSSSPGADTQYF. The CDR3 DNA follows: TGTGCCAGCAGTTCCAGCCCGGGGGCAGATACGCAGTATTTT.

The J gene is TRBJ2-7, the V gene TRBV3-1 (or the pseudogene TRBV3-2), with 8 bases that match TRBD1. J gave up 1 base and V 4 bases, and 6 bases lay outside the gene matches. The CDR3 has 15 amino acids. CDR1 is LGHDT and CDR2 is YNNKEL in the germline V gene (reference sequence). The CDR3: CASSRTWTGSYEQYF. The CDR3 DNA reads TGTGCCAGCAGCCGAACTTGGACAGGGTCCTACGAGCAGTACTTC.

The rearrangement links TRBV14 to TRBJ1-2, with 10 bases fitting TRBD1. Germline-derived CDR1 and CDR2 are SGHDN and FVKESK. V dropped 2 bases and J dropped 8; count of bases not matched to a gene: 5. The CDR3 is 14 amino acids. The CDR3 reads CASSQSDRGRGYTF. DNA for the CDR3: TGTGCCAGCAGCCAATCGGACAGGGGGAGAGGCTACACCTTC.

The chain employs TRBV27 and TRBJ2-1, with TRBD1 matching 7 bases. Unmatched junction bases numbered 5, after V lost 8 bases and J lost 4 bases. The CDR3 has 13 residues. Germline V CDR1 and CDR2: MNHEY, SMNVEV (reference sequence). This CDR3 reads CASRGGRYNEQFF. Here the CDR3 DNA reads TGTGCCAGCCGAGGGGGCAGGTACAATGAGCAGTTCTTC.

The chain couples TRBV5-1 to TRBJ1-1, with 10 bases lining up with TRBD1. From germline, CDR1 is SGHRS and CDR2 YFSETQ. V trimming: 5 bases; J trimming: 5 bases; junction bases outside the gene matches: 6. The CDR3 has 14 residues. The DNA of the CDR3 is TGCGCCAGCAGTTCGACAGGGGGCGCGACTGAAGCTTTCTTT. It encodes CASSSTGGATEAFF.

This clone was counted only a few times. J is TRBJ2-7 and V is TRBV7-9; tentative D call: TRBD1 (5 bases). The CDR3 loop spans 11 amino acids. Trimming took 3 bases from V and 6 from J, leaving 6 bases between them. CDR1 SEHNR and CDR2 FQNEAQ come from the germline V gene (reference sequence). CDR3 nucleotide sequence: TGTGCCAGCAGCTTCCAGGGCGAGCAGTACTTC. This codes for CASSFQGEQYF.

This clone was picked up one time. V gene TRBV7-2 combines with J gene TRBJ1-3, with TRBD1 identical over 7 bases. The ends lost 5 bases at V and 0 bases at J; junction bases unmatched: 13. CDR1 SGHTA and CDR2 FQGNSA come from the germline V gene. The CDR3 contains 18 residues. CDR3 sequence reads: CASSNPPFRTGSGNTIYF. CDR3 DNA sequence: TGTGCCAGCAGCAATCCACCGTTCCGGACAGGCTCTGGAAACACCATATATTTT. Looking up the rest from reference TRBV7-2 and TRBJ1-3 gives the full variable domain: GAGVSQSPSNKVTEKGKDVELRCDPISGHTALYWYRQSLGQGLEFLIYFQGNSAPDKSGLPSDRFSAERTGGSVSTLTIQRTQQEDSAVYLCASSNPPFRTGSGNTIYFGEGSWLTVV.

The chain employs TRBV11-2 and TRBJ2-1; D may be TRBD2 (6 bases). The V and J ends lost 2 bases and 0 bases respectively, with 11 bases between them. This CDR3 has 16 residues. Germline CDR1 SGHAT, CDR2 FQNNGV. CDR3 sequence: CASSLHGGNSYNEQFF. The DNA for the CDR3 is TGTGCCAGCAGCTTACATGGGGGGAACTCCTACAATGAGCAGTTCTTC. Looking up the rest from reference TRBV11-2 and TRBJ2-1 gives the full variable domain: EAGVAQSPRYKIIEKRQSVAFWCNPISGHATLYWYQQILGQGPKLLIQFQNNGVVDDSQLPKDRFSAERLKGVDSTLKIQPAKLEDSAVYLCASSLHGGNSYNEQFFGPGTRLTVL.

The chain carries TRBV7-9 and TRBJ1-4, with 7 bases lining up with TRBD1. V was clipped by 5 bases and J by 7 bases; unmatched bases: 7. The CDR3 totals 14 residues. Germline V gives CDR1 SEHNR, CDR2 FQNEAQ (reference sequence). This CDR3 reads CASSNQGVGEKLFF. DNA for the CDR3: TGTGCCAGCAGCAACCAGGGGGTGGGTGAAAAACTGTTTTTT.